These 15 T cell receptor beta chains were sequenced from one sample in a study of human T cells and chemical hapten exposure (dated by TCRdb to about 2021). The intended sense of this specimen's time point label: pre-sensitization, week 0. The meaning of the sample's treatment or condition label: therapeutic diphenylcyclopropenone sensitization with weekly scalp DPC. Libraries were prepared through RACE. The run used a NextSeq 500. TCRdb passed the public sequencing reads through fastp at Q25 and MiXCR, retaining productive beta sequences. Each entry merges the rows of one CDR3 protein and shows their most common DNA and genes. Counted in this sample were more than 300,000 distinct CDR3 sequences; approximately 5% of them appeared once. Roughly 8.2% of the sample goes to the ten largest clones. This sample comprised whole blood, obtained in connection with sensitization to the hapten diphenylcyclopropenone (DPC). Receptor source: a woman under 30 with alopecia areata. Some clones in this sample may be carry-over from other donors' samples.

In its sample, this clonotype was seen a few times. The V and J genes are TRBV10-3 and TRBJ2-1, with 13 nucleotides matching TRBD2. The J segment lost 0 bases and the V segment lost 6 bases, leaving 5 bases of the junction unmatched. The CDR3 spans 17 residues. Germline V lookup: CDR1 ENHRY, CDR2 SYGVKD. CDR3: CAISPRLAGGSYNEQFF. In DNA form, the CDR3 reads TGTGCCATCAGCCCCCGACTAGCGGGGGGCTCCTACAATGAGCAGTTCTTC.

CDR3 nucleotides: TGTGCCAGCAGCCAACTTTTGACCGGGGTTTATCATGTGTATGAGCAGTTCTTC. This translates into CASSQLLTGVYHVYEQFF. The rearrangement uses TRBV4-2 and TRBJ2-1, with a possible D match to TRBD2 (5 bases). V lost 2 bases, J lost 8 bases, and 25 bases lay in between. The length of the CDR3 is 18 residues. Per the germline V gene, CDR1 is LGHNA and CDR2 is YNFKEQ.

This clonotype was seen a few times. The rearrangement joins TRBV12-3 or TRBV12-4 to TRBJ1-3; no clear D gene. The CDR3 contains 15 residues. V was cut by 2 bases and J by 14 bases, with 22 bases left in between. CDR3 in amino acids: CASSLLAEGNGRVYF. DNA of the CDR3: TGTGCCAGCAGTTTACTGGCGGAGGGAAACGGGAGAGTATATTTT.

The chain joins TRBV14 to TRBJ1-3; D is unclear. The CDR3 runs 14 residues. Trimming stripped 2 bases from V and 2 bases from J, with 7 bases between. Looked up from germline, CDR1 is SGHDN and CDR2 is FVKESK. The CDR3 DNA is TGTGCCAGCAGCCAACAGGATGCTGGAAACACCATATATTTT. As protein: CASSQQDAGNTIYF.

In this sample, this clonotype turned up many times. The chain carries TRBV6-5 and TRBJ1-1; D remains unclear. The germline gives CDR1 MNHEY, CDR2 SVGAGI. Trimming removed 6 bases from V and 3 bases from J, with 20 bases in between. There are 16 residues in the CDR3. In DNA, the CDR3 is TGTGCCAGCAGGCCCAATTACCGTGCCACGGACACTGAAGCTTTCTTT. Its protein product is CASRPNYRATDTEAFF.

This clonotype was counted between two and nine times. V and J are TRBV5-6 and TRBJ2-4; D is ambiguous. The CDR3 loop spans 14 amino acids. Trimming removed 3 bases at V and 6 bases at J, with 13 bases between. Germline V gene lookup returns CDR1 SGHDT and CDR2 YYEEEE. CDR3 in amino acids: CASSSSRTSNIQYF. The CDR3 nucleotides are TGTGCCAGCAGCTCTTCCAGGACCTCAAACATTCAGTACTTC.

In its sample, this clonotype was seen many times. The gene calls are TRBV7-2 and TRBJ2-1; 14 bases fit TRBD2. In germline, CDR1 is SGHTA, CDR2 FQGNSA. After removal of 3 bases from V and 11 bases from J, the junction contained 12 bases not matched to a gene. The CDR3 extends over 17 amino acids. CDR3 nucleotide sequence: TGTGCCAGCAGCTTCCGGACTAGCGGGGGGCCTTATGGGAAGCAGTTCTTC. Translation gives CASSFRTSGGPYGKQFF. The full variable domain, rest sourced from reference TRBV7-2 and TRBJ2-1, is GAGVSQSPSNKVTEKGKDVELRCDPISGHTALYWYRQSLGQGLEFLIYFQGNSAPDKSGLPSDRFSAERTGGSVSTLTIQRTQQEDSAVYLCASSFRTSGGPYGKQFFGPGTRLTVL.

This clonotype was seen ten or more times. J is TRBJ2-2 and V is TRBV5-1, with D perhaps TRBD2 (6 bases). There are 15 residues in the CDR3. Germline V gene sequence: CDR1 SGHRS, CDR2 YFSETQ. The V end was cut by 1 base, the J end by 4 bases, with 11 bases between. The CDR3 here is CASSLSPEGTGELFF. Here the CDR3 DNA reads TGCGCCAGCAGCTTGTCCCCGGAGGGCACCGGGGAGCTGTTTTTT.

This clonotype has ten or more counts. J is TRBJ1-1 and V is TRBV4-3, with 12 positions matching TRBD1. CDR3 length: 16 amino acids. The V and J ends lost 0 bases and 4 bases, in that order; junction bases with no gene match: 3. The V gene's germline CDR1 is LGHNA and CDR2 YSLEER. DNA of the CDR3: TGCGCCAGCAGCCAAGATGCGGGACAGGGGGCCACTGAAGCTTTCTTT. Translation gives CASSQDAGQGATEAFF.

This clonotype was counted at least ten times. The V call is TRBV4-3, the J call TRBJ1-2; D is unclear. The CDR3 extends over 16 amino acids. The germline V gene has CDR1 LGHNA and CDR2 YSLEER. Between the trimmed V and J ends, which lost 0 bases and 8 bases, there was a span of 19 bases. The CDR3 reads CASSQDKGWKVWGYTF. The DNA of the CDR3 is TGCGCCAGCAGCCAAGATAAAGGATGGAAGGTGTGGGGCTACACCTTC.

This clonotype was observed a few times. The rearrangement uses TRBV9 and TRBJ1-1; tentatively, D is TRBD1 (5 bases). V was trimmed by 1 base and J by 3 bases, leaving 13 bases between them. This CDR3 is built from 15 residues. Per germline, CDR1 SGDLS and CDR2 YYNGEE. The DNA for the CDR3 is TGTGCCAGCAGCGTACAGGGCCAGGTGGACACTGAAGCTTTCTTT. It specifies CASSVQGQVDTEAFF.

This clonotype turned up a few times. The rearrangement joins TRBV25-1 to TRBJ2-3; D remains ambiguous. V lost 5 bases, J lost 2 bases, and 11 bases lay in between. The CDR3 is made up of 14 amino acids. The germline V gene has CDR1 MGHDK and CDR2 SYGVNS. The CDR3 loop reads CASSHRGPTDTQYF. In DNA form, the CDR3 reads TGTGCCAGCAGTCACCGCGGACCCACAGATACGCAGTATTTT. Drawing the rest from reference TRBV25-1 and TRBJ2-3, the complete variable domain is EADIYQTPRYLVIGTGKKITLECSQTMGHDKMYWYQQDPGMELHLIHYSYGVNSTEKGDLSSESTVSRIRTEHFPLTLESARPSHTSQYLCASSHRGPTDTQYFGPGTRLTVL.

This clonotype was counted ten times or more. This chain connects TRBV7-2 to TRBJ2-7; D is uncertain. The V end was cut by 4 bases, the J end by 7 bases, with 11 bases between. The CDR3 has 12 amino acids. CDR1 and CDR2 from the germline V gene are SGHTA and FQGNSA. The CDR3 nucleotides read TGTGCCAGCAGCTACCGCGCGAGGGAGCAGTACTTC. It specifies CASSYRAREQYF. The variable domain in full, completed from reference TRBV7-2 and TRBJ2-7, reads GAGVSQSPSNKVTEKGKDVELRCDPISGHTALYWYRQSLGQGLEFLIYFQGNSAPDKSGLPSDRFSAERTGGSVSTLTIQRTQQEDSAVYLCASSYRAREQYFGPGTRLTVT.

This clonotype was counted only a few times. The V gene is TRBV4-3, the J gene TRBJ1-2, with TRBD1 identical over 7 bases. CDR3 length: 18 amino acids. V lost 3 bases, J lost 4 bases, and 17 bases stayed unmatched. Germline V gene lookup returns CDR1 LGHNA and CDR2 YSLEER. Here the CDR3 DNA reads TGCGCCAGCAGCCATGATGTATCTAGACGGGACAGCGTCTATGGCTACACCTTC. It codes for CASSHDVSRRDSVYGYTF.

This clonotype was observed a few times. The chain links TRBV12-3 or TRBV12-4 to TRBJ2-3, with 8 bases lining up with TRBD1. This CDR3 spans 15 amino acids. Unmatched junction bases numbered 3, after V lost 3 bases and J lost 1 base. In DNA, the CDR3 is TGTGCCAGCAGTTTCGGGACAGGAGGCACAGATACGCAGTATTTT. Translation gives CASSFGTGGTDTQYF.